This T cell receptor (beta chain) was identified during a study of T-cell memory formation after mild COVID-19. The length of the CDR3 is 14 residues. Germline loops: CDR1 SGHRS, CDR2 YFSETQ. The V and J ends lost 4 bases and 6 bases respectively, with 13 bases between them. TCRdb re-called the 5' RACE reads through MiXCR, storing one row per CDR3 protein. The table lists fewer than 250,000 distinct CDR3 sequences, over 9.5% of them singletons, with approximately 3% in the top ten. Only a few counts were recorded for this clonotype. Sequencing used PBMCs or a T cell subset sorted from them (not recorded which). This clonotype was sampled from a man aged 18-30 years who had mild COVID-19 (a few samples of this study predate the infection). Cell type and time point are not known. This rearrangement joins TRBV5-1 to TRBJ2-2, with a tentative D call TRBD2 (6 bases). CDR3 DNA sequence: TGCGCCAGCAGCCATGGAGGGAGGTCCGGGGAGCTGTTTTTT. It encodes CASSHGGRSGELFF.